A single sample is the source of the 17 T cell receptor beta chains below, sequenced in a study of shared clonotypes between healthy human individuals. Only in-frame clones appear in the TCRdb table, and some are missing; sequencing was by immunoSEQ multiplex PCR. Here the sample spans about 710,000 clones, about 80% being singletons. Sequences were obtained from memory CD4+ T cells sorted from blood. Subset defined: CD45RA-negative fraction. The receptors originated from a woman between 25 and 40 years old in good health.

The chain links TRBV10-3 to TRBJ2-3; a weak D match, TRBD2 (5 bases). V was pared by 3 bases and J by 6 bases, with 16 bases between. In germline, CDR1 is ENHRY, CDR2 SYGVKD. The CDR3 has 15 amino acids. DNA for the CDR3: TGTGCCATCAGTGATGTAAGGGAGTCGGCTGATACGCAGTATTTT. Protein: CAISDVRESADTQYF.

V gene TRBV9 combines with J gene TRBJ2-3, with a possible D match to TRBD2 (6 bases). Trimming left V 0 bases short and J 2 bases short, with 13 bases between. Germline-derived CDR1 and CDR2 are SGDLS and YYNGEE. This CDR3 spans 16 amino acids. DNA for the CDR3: TGTGCCAGCAGCGTAGCGGGGGATTTCCCCACAGATACGCAGTATTTT. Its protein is CASSVAGDFPTDTQYF.

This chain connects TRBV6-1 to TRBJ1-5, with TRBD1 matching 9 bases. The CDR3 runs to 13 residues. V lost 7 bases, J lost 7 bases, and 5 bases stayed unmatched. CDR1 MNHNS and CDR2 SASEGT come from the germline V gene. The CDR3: CASNRGLRQPQHF. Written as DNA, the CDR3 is TGTGCCAGCAACAGGGGGCTGAGGCAGCCCCAGCATTTT.

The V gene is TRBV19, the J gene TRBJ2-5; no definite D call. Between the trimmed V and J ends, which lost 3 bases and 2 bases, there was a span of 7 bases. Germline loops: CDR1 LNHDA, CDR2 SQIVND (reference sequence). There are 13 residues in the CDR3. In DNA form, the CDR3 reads TGTGCCAGTAGTATTTACAGACAAGAGACCCAGTACTTC. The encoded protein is CASSIYRQETQYF. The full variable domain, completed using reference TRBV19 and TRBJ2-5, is DGGITQSPKYLFRKEGQNVTLSCEQNLNHDAMYWYRQDPGQGLRLIYYSQIVNDFQKGDIAEGYSVSREKKESFPLTVTSAQKNPTAFYLCASSIYRQETQYFGPGTRLLVL.

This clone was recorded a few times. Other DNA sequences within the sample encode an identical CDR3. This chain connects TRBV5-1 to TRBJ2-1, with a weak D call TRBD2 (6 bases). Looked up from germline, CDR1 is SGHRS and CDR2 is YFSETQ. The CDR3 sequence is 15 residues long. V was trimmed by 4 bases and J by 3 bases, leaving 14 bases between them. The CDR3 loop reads CASSTSSANYNEQFF. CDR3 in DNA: TGCGCCAGCAGCACCTCTAGCGCTAACTACAATGAGCAGTTCTTC.

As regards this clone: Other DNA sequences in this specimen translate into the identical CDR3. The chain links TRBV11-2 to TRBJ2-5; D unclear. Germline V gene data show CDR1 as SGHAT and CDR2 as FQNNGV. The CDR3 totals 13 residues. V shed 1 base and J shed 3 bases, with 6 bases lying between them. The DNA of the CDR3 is TGTGCCAGCAGCTTAGGTAGGGAAGAGACCCAGTACTTC. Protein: CASSLGREETQYF.

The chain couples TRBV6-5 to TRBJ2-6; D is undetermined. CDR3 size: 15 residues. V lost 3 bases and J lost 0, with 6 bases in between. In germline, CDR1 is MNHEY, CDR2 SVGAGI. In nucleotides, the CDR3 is TGTGCCAGCAGTTATACAGCCTCTGGGGCCAACGTCCTGACTTTC. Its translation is CASSYTASGANVLTF.

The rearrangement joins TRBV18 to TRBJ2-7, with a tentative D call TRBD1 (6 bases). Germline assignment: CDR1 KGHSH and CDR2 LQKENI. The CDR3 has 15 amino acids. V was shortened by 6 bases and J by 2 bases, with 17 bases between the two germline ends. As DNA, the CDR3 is TGTGCCAGCTCCCAAGTGGGACATTCCACCTACGAGCAGTACTTC. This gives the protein CASSQVGHSTYEQYF.

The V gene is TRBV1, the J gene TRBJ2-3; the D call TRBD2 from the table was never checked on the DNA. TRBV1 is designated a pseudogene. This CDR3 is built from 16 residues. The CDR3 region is CTSSQVLAGDSDTQYF. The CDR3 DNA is TGCACCAGCAGCCAAGTGCTAGCGGGAGACTCAGATACGCAGTATTTT.

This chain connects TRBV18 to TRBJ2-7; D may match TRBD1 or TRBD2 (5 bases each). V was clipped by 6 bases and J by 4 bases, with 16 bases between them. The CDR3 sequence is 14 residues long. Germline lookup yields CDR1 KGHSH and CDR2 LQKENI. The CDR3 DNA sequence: TGTGCCAGCTCTCCCGGGGCTCAGACTTACGAGCAGTACTTC. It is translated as CASSPGAQTYEQYF.

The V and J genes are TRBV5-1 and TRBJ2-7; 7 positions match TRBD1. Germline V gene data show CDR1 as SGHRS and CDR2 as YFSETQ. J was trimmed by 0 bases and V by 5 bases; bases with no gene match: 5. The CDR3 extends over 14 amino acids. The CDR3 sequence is CASSSWTGSYEQYF. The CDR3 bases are TGCGCCAGCAGTTCGTGGACAGGCTCCTACGAGCAGTACTTC.

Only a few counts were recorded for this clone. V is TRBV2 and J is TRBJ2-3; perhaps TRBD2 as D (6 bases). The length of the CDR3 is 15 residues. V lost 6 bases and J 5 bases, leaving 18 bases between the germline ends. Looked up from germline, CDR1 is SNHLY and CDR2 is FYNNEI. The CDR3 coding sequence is TGTGCCAGCAGCCAAACGTGGTCGGGGGTAGATACGCAGTATTTT. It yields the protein CASSQTWSGVDTQYF.

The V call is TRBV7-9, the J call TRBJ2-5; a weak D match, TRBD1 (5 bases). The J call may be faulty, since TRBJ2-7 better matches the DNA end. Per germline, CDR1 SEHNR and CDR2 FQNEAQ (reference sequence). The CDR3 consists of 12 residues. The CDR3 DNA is TGTGCCAGCAGCCCAGGGCCCTACGAGCAGTACTTC. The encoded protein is CASSPGPYEQYF.

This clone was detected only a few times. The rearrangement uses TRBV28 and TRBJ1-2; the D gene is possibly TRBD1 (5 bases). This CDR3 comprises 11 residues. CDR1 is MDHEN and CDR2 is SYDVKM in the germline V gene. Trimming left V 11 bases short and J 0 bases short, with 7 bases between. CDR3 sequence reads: CAGATNYGYTF. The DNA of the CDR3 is TGTGCCGGGGCTACTAACTATGGCTACACCTTC.

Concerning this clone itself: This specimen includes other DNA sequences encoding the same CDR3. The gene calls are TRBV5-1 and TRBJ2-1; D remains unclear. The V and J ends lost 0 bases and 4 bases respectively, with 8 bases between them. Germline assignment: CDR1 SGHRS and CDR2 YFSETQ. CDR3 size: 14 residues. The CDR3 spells CASSLGVEYNEQFF. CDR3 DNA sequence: TGCGCCAGCAGCTTGGGAGTAGAATACAATGAGCAGTTCTTC.

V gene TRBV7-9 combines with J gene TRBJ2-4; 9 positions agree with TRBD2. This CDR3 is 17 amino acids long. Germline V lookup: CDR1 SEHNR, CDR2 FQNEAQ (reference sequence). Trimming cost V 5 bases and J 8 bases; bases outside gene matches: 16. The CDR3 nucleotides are TGTGCCAGCAGCCCCCCCCTGGAGGGGGGCGGGAGGGACATTCAGTACTTC. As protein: CASSPPLEGGGRDIQYF.

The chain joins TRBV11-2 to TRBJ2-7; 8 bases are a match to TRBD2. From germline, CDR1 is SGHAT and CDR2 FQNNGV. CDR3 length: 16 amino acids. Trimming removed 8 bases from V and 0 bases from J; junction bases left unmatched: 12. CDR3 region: CASSRVAGISSYEQYF. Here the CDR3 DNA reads TGTGCCAGCTCCAGGGTAGCGGGGATAAGCTCCTACGAGCAGTACTTC.